This TCR beta chain was sequenced during a study of blood T cells in healthy people across ages. Study-wide results and limits: Aged donors had fewer naive CD4+ cells and lower diversity than long-lived donors. Older individuals had lower TCR beta diversity per million T cells (the decline was roughly linear).

The CDR3 loop spans 16 amino acids. The J segment lost 7 bases and the V segment lost 5 bases, leaving 9 bases of the junction unmatched. Germline CDR1 is SGHVS and CDR2 is FQNEAQ. Concerning this clonotype itself: Its matching antigen is unknown.

Sample-barcoded 5' priming and a J-beta primer mix drove a second PCR of about 6 to 12 cycles. TCRdb redid the calling of the 5' RACE reads with MiXCR, one entry per CDR3 protein. The sample records over 600,000 distinct CDR3 sequences, less than 45% being singletons. This TCR came from a man older than 75 in good health. Sequenced input: blood. The rearrangement joins TRBV7-8 to TRBJ2-1, with 12 bases aligning to TRBD2. Here the CDR3 DNA reads TGTGCCAGCAGCAGATTCCTAGCGGGGGGGCTTAATGAGCAGTTCTTC. Translation: CASSRFLAGGLNEQFF.